Listed here are 30 T cell receptor beta chains from one sample, sequenced in a study of T-cell memory formation after mild COVID-19. Each CDR3 protein is one row after TCRdb ran MiXCR on the 5' RACE reads. The table records about 260,000 distinct CDR3 sequences, 8% to 10% of them present only once. Sample: PBMCs or a T cell subset sorted from them (not recorded which). The source is a man between 18 and 35 years old who had mild COVID-19 (a few samples of this study predate the infection). Cell type and time point are not known.

The chain employs TRBV15 and TRBJ1-4, with a tentative D call TRBD1 (6 bases). The CDR3 spans 15 residues. The germline V gene encodes CDR1 LNHNV and CDR2 YYDKDF (reference sequence). Between the trimmed V and J ends, which lost 0 bases and 5 bases, there was a span of 10 bases. The CDR3 sequence: CATSREGASNEKLFF. In nucleotides, the CDR3 is TGTGCCACCAGCAGAGAGGGGGCCAGCAATGAAAAACTGTTTTTT.

This clonotype has a count of ten or more. The chain recombines TRBV7-9 with TRBJ2-3; D unresolved. CDR1 is SEHNR and CDR2 is FQNEAQ in the germline V gene (reference sequence). The CDR3 is 15 residues long. Trimming took off 5 bases at V and 1 base at J, with 13 bases between the two ends. This CDR3 is CASSRTLGGTDTQYF. The DNA of the CDR3 is TGTGCCAGCAGCCGTACACTGGGTGGCACAGATACGCAGTATTTT.

This clonotype was observed many times. The chain combines TRBV11-2 with TRBJ1-1; D not resolved. V shed 5 bases and J shed 5 bases, with 21 bases lying between them. The CDR3 runs to 16 residues. CDR1 is SGHAT, CDR2 FQNNGV, per germline. CDR3 nucleotide sequence: TGTGCCAGCAGCCGCCCCGAGGGCATTGGTTGGACTGAAGCTTTCTTT. It encodes CASSRPEGIGWTEAFF. Based on the CDR3 plus reference TRBV11-2 and TRBJ1-1, the full variable domain is EAGVAQSPRYKIIEKRQSVAFWCNPISGHATLYWYQQILGQGPKLLIQFQNNGVVDDSQLPKDRFSAERLKGVDSTLKIQPAKLEDSAVYLCASSRPEGIGWTEAFFGQGTRLTVV.

This clonotype was seen at least ten times. This chain connects TRBV5-1 to TRBJ2-1; D ambiguous. This CDR3 contains 14 residues. The germline V and J ends were trimmed by 0 bases and 5 bases, with 9 bases remaining between them. Germline V lookup: CDR1 SGHRS, CDR2 YFSETQ. The CDR3, as DNA: TGCGCCAGCAGCTTGGAGCCTGGAGACAATGAGCAGTTCTTC. This encodes CASSLEPGDNEQFF.

This clonotype has a handful of counts. The J gene is TRBJ2-3, the V gene TRBV24-1; possibly TRBD2 for D (6 bases). CDR3 length: 15 amino acids. Trimming left V 3 bases short and J 3 bases short, with 12 bases between. CDR1 and CDR2 from the germline V gene are KGHDR and SFDVKD. Written as DNA, the CDR3 is TGTGCCACCAGTGATACCCCGGCGGGGACAGATACGCAGTATTTT. It specifies CATSDTPAGTDTQYF.

This clonotype was seen at least ten times. The chain couples TRBV6-5 to TRBJ2-4; tentatively, D is TRBD2 (8 bases). This CDR3 has 16 residues. CDR1 is MNHEY, CDR2 SVGAGI, per germline. Deletions cut 5 bases from V and 0 bases from J, with 14 bases between. CDR3 sequence: CASSLGGDRAKNIQYF. CDR3 sequence (DNA): TGTGCCAGCAGTCTCGGGGGGGACAGAGCCAAAAACATTCAGTACTTC.

The J gene is TRBJ2-7, the V gene TRBV7-8; D may be TRBD2 (6 bases). The CDR3 contains 15 residues. V shed 6 bases and J shed 4 bases, with 19 bases lying between them. Per germline, CDR1 SGHVS and CDR2 FQNEAQ. In nucleotides, the CDR3 is TGTGCCAGCAGTTCCCCGGGGGAAATCGGGTACGAGCAGTACTTC. The encoded protein is CASSSPGEIGYEQYF.

There are a few counts of this clonotype. Here the CDR3 DNA reads TGCAGTGCTAGGACGCCTCACTACAATGAGCAGTTCTTC. Amino acids: CSARTPHYNEQFF. The chain uses TRBV20-1 and TRBJ2-1; D not certain. Trimming pared 3 bases from V and 3 bases from J, leaving 9 bases between. CDR1 and CDR2 from the germline V gene are DFQATT and SNEGSKA (reference sequence). The CDR3 runs to 13 residues.

The sample holds many counts of this clonotype. The chain combines TRBV12-3 or TRBV12-4 with TRBJ2-5; the D is unclear. The CDR3 covers 11 residues. V was cut by 6 bases and J by 2 bases, with 4 bases left in between. CDR3 region: CASRRQETQYF. DNA of the CDR3: TGTGCCAGCAGGCGACAAGAGACCCAGTACTTC.

This clonotype was observed a handful of times. The chain employs TRBV6-5 and TRBJ1-1; D possibly corresponds to TRBD1 (6 bases). The length of the CDR3 is 14 residues. The ends were cut back, 2 bases at V and 4 bases at J, with 11 bases in the middle. Germline values: CDR1 MNHEY, CDR2 SVGAGI. CDR3 bases: TGTGCCAGCAGTTACGGGGGCCAGGTCACTGAAGCTTTCTTT. Protein sequence: CASSYGGQVTEAFF.

The table lists this clonotype with a few counts. This rearrangement joins TRBV7-2 to TRBJ2-1, with 7 bases matching TRBD1. The junction had 10 bases not matched to a gene; V was cut back by 5 bases and J by 6 bases. CDR1 SGHTA and CDR2 FQGNSA come from the germline V gene. The CDR3 spans 15 residues. The CDR3 DNA sequence: TGTGCCAGCAGCACACAGGGGTACCCCCTCAATGAGCAGTTCTTC. Its translation: CASSTQGYPLNEQFF.

This clonotype occurred a few times. This chain uses TRBV14 with TRBJ2-1, with TRBD1 matching 7 bases. Germline V lookup: CDR1 SGHDN, CDR2 FVKESK. The CDR3 loop spans 16 amino acids. The junction had 8 bases not matched to a gene; V was cut back by 4 bases and J by 2 bases. CDR3 nucleotides: TGTGCCAGCAGCCCGGGACAGAGTTACACCTACAATGAGCAGTTCTTC. Residues: CASSPGQSYTYNEQFF.

The rearrangement uses TRBV7-8 and TRBJ1-5, with unresolved D. The CDR3 covers 13 residues. V was cut by 7 bases and J by 7 bases, with 14 bases left in between. Germline values: CDR1 SGHVS, CDR2 FQNEAQ. The CDR3 DNA sequence: TGTGCCAGCACCCCCATCCCGGGGCAGCCCCAGCATTTT. It encodes CASTPIPGQPQHF.

The CDR3 region is CASSLDSGVYEQYF. The CDR3 bases are TGTGCCAGCAGCTTAGATTCGGGTGTCTACGAGCAGTACTTC. The chain links TRBV7-3 to TRBJ2-7; D unclear. The germline V gene encodes CDR1 SGHTA and CDR2 FQGTGA. Trimming cost V 2 bases and J 3 bases, with 11 bases left between them. The CDR3 spans 14 residues.

This clonotype was detected only a few times. The chain recombines TRBV12-3 or TRBV12-4 with TRBJ2-4, with D perhaps matching TRBD1 (7 bases). CDR3 length: 18 amino acids. Trimming shortened V by 7 bases and J by 0 bases, and 22 bases separated the two germline ends. The CDR3 reads CASKGGPGGGIAKNIQYF. The CDR3 DNA sequence: TGTGCCAGCAAAGGGGGCCCAGGAGGGGGGATAGCCAAAAACATTCAGTACTTC.

V and J are TRBV5-1 and TRBJ2-5; no clear D gene. CDR1 is SGHRS, CDR2 YFSETQ, per germline. The V end lost 0 bases, the J end lost 6 bases, and 6 bases lay between the germline ends. The CDR3 sequence is 12 residues long. The CDR3 region is CASSLEGKTQYF. CDR3 DNA: TGCGCCAGCAGCTTGGAAGGGAAGACCCAGTACTTC. The full variable domain, in which reference TRBV5-1 and TRBJ2-5 provide the parts outside the CDR3, is KAGVTQTPRYLIKTRGQQVTLSCSPISGHRSVSWYQQTPGQGLQFLFEYFSETQRNKGNFPGRFSGRQFSNSRSEMNVSTLELGDSALYLCASSLEGKTQYFGPGTRLLVL.

This clonotype was seen only a few times. This rearrangement joins TRBV4-2 to TRBJ2-7; 10 bases agree with TRBD1. V shed 1 base, J shed 0 bases, and the junction held 3 bases outside the gene matches. The CDR3 extends over 16 amino acids. Germline CDR1 and CDR2: LGHNA and YNFKEQ. CDR3: CASSQVGTGASYEQYF. Written as DNA, the CDR3 is TGTGCCAGCAGCCAAGTAGGGACAGGGGCCTCCTACGAGCAGTACTTC.

This clonotype has ten or more counts. This rearrangement joins TRBV20-1 to TRBJ2-3, with D tentatively TRBD2 (5 bases). The CDR3 spans 15 residues. Germline V CDR1 and CDR2: DFQATT, SNEGSKA (reference sequence). V was pared by 0 bases and J by 0 bases, with 10 bases between. CDR3 loop: CSARDSGGSTDTQYF. The CDR3 DNA reads TGCAGTGCTAGAGATTCAGGCGGGAGCACAGATACGCAGTATTTT.

The rearrangement uses TRBV2 and TRBJ1-1; the D gene is possibly TRBD1 (6 bases). Germline lookup yields CDR1 SNHLY and CDR2 FYNNEI. The CDR3 has 14 residues. Between the trimmed V and J ends, which lost 8 bases and 3 bases, there was a span of 16 bases. CDR3 residues: CASGVTDSYTEAFF. The CDR3, as DNA: TGTGCCAGCGGTGTGACGGACAGTTACACTGAAGCTTTCTTT.

This chain links TRBV7-9 with TRBJ2-2; TRBD2 aligns across 10 bases. The CDR3 length is 15 residues. CDR1 SEHNR and CDR2 FQNEAQ come from the germline V gene (reference sequence). V shed 4 bases and J 2 bases; nucleotides not matched to a gene: 1. The CDR3 DNA sequence: TGTGCCAGCAGCTCTAGCGGGGGAAACACCGGGGAGCTGTTTTTT. Amino acid sequence: CASSSSGGNTGELFF.

This clonotype was recorded at least ten times. The chain combines TRBV12-3 or TRBV12-4 with TRBJ2-1; 9 bases fit TRBD1. Germline trimming cut 6 bases from V and 8 bases from J; bases unmatched to any gene: 8. This CDR3 has 14 residues. CDR3 sequence reads: CASRQGQGIDEQFF. DNA of the CDR3: TGTGCCAGCAGACAGGGACAGGGAATCGATGAGCAGTTCTTC.

V gene TRBV27 combines with J gene TRBJ1-5, with D possibly TRBD1 on 6 matching bases. CDR1 is MNHEY and CDR2 is SMNVEV in the germline V gene (reference sequence). Trimming pared 3 bases from V and 4 bases from J, leaving 13 bases between. The CDR3 runs 15 residues. For the CDR3, the DNA is TGTGCCAGCAGTTTCGGGGGGCTGGGGAATCAGCCCCAGCATTTT. It specifies CASSFGGLGNQPQHF.

This clonotype has ten or more counts. The V gene is TRBV20-1, the J gene TRBJ2-5, with D possibly matching TRBD2 (7 bases). The germline gives CDR1 DFQATT, CDR2 SNEGSKA (reference sequence). V lost 3 bases and J lost 5, with 19 bases in between. This CDR3 is built from 15 residues. The CDR3 here is CSASPRGATWETQYF. In nucleotides, the CDR3 is TGCAGTGCTAGTCCCCGGGGGGCTACTTGGGAGACCCAGTACTTC.

The gene calls are TRBV6-6 and TRBJ2-7; D is unresolved. The CDR3 has 12 amino acids. V was trimmed by 2 bases and J by 4 bases, leaving 6 bases between them. Germline CDR1 is MNHNY and CDR2 is SVGAGI (reference sequence). In DNA, the CDR3 is TGTGCCAGCAGTTACAATGAGTACGAGCAGTACTTC. This translates into CASSYNEYEQYF.

This clonotype was counted only a few times. The chain combines TRBV7-2 with TRBJ2-7; weak D call: TRBD1 (5 bases). Germline V gives CDR1 SGHTA, CDR2 FQGNSA. Trimming removed 3 bases at V and 2 bases at J, with 11 bases between. The CDR3 sequence is 14 residues long. The CDR3 bases are TGTGCCAGCAGCTTGGTGCAGGGCACCTACGAGCAGTACGTC. This translates into CASSLVQGTYEQYV.

The gene calls are TRBV12-3 or TRBV12-4 and TRBJ2-3; TRBD2 aligns across 12 bases. There are 15 residues in the CDR3. Trimming cost V 6 bases and J 4 bases; bases outside gene matches: 5. CDR3 DNA sequence: TGTGCCAGCAGAACTAGCGGGGGGAACCCAGATACGCAGTATTTT. Translating it yields CASRTSGGNPDTQYF.

This clonotype occurred a few times. This rearrangement joins TRBV6-2 or TRBV6-3 to TRBJ1-5; no definite D call. Germline-derived CDR1 and CDR2 are MNHEY and SVGEGT. The V end lost 2 bases, the J end lost 6 bases, and 5 bases lay between the germline ends. This CDR3 is 12 amino acids long. Here the CDR3 DNA reads TGTGCCAGCAGTTACGCCACTCAGCCCCAGCATTTT. Its protein product is CASSYATQPQHF.

A few counts support this clonotype. V is TRBV2 and J is TRBJ2-2; D is unresolved. V was pared by 7 bases and J by 1 base, with 4 bases between. Germline V lookup: CDR1 SNHLY, CDR2 FYNNEI. The CDR3 is 12 amino acids. The DNA for the CDR3 is TGTGCCAGCACTCTGAACACCGGGGAGCTGTTTTTT. Translating it yields CASTLNTGELFF.

DNA of the CDR3: TGTGCCAGCAGTTCCGCTTGGGGGGCGGGACGGTCAAATTCACCCCTCCACTTT. It codes for CASSSAWGAGRSNSPLHF. V and J are TRBV11-2 and TRBJ1-6, with D possibly matching TRBD1 (6 bases). The V gene's germline CDR1 is SGHAT and CDR2 FQNNGV. The CDR3 is 18 residues long. With 6 bases removed from V and 7 bases from J, the gap between germline ends came to 25 bases.

The table lists this clonotype with a few counts. The chain combines TRBV20-1 with TRBJ2-3; 7 positions agree with TRBD1. The length of the CDR3 is 15 residues. The V segment lost 3 bases and the J segment 3 bases; nucleotides outside the gene matches: 9. Germline CDR1 reads DFQATT; CDR2 reads SNEGSKA (reference sequence). The CDR3 loop reads CSASPTGSGTDTQYF. CDR3 bases: TGCAGTGCTAGCCCGACAGGGAGTGGGACAGATACGCAGTATTTT.